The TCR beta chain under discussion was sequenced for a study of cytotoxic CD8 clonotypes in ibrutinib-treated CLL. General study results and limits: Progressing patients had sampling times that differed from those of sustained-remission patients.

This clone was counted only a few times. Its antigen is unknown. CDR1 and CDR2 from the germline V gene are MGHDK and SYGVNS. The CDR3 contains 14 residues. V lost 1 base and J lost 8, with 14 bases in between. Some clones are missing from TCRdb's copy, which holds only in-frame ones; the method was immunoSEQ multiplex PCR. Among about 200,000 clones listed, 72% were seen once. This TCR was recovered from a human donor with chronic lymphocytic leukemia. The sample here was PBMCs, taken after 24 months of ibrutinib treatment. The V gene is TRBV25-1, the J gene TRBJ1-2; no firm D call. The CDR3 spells CASSESGLGMGYTF. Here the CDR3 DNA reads TGTGCCAGCAGTGAATCTGGATTGGGGATGGGCTACACCTTC.